This T cell receptor (beta chain) was identified in a study of regulatory T cells in long-lasting Graves disease (dated by TCRdb to 2020 to 2023). In the study overall: In the newly diagnosed Graves' disease group, patients had been taking antithyroid drugs for less than 3 months. A total of roughly 35 samples underwent TCR sequencing: about 13 from persistent and 20 from newly diagnosed Graves' disease patients. This study used TCR sequencing and RNA sequencing of peripheral blood to compare persistent Graves' disease patients against newly diagnosed Graves' disease patients. The study took place in China and was registered as a clinical trial. Paper-wide results and their limitations: The study examined only peripheral blood because the primary lesion, thyroid tissue, could not be accessed. The authors acknowledged the small sample size as a limitation that may reduce accuracy. Preferential use of TRBV28, TRBJ1-2 and TRBJ2-5 was observed in persistent disease, whereas TRBV20-1 and TRBJ2-1 were favored in newly diagnosed disease. Only the TCR beta chain was sequenced and analyzed. A larger number of public clonotypes was shared among persistent patients (more than 2,500) than among newly diagnosed patients (around 970). Compared with newly diagnosed patients, persistent Graves' disease patients had lower TCR Shannon entropy and fewer highly expanded clones, which suggests clonal expansion.

Spanning cysteine to phenylalanine, the CDR3 consists of 13 amino acids. Just CDR3 DNA is preserved here, 39 bases in frame from base 1. From the germline V gene, CDR1 is SGHRS and CDR2 is YFSETQ. Library construction relied on multiplex PCR. The sequencing machine was an Illumina HiSeq 4000. CDR3 regions were amplified by Arm-PCR with iRepertoire HTBI primers to construct TCR beta libraries. Before sequencing, the PCR products went through gel purification. Processing in the source paper ran as follows. Across samples, fewer than 70 TRBV and roughly 15 TRBJ segments were identified and used for gene usage analysis of CDR3 amino acid clonotypes. COPE and FqMerger were used to merge filtered high-quality paired reads into contigs. BLAST was used to align contigs to IMGT TRBV, TRBD and TRBJ reference genes, and CDR3 was defined according to IMGT. Highly expanded clones were defined as clonotypes with a frequency above 0.1%. Shannon entropy served as the measure of repertoire diversity, while the Gini coefficient captured V-J evenness. A clonotype found in more than one individual was treated as public. The public reads were quality trimmed at Q25 with fastp and then assembled into clones with MiXCR by TCRdb, keeping productive beta chains. Each entry merges the rows of one CDR3 protein and shows their most common DNA and genes. TCRdb, rather than the study authors, made the V and J calls. The sample table holds roughly 500,000 distinct CDR3 sequences, of which 13% were seen once. The top ten hold 8.5% to 10% of the sample.

Read against the paper, the sample's time point label means: newly diagnosed GD, antithyroid drugs for less than 3 months. For both TCR sequencing and RNA sequencing, RNA was extracted from PBMCs using TRIzol. The diagnosis of Graves' disease was made according to American Thyroid Association guidelines. Patients for the study were recruited at an endocrinology department in Xi'an, China. Each patient gave approximately 8.8 milliliters of peripheral blood, collected in an EDTA anticoagulant tube. Ficoll Paque Plus density gradient separation was used to isolate PBMCs, and no additional T cell sorting was done. An Agilent 2100 Bioanalyzer and agarose gel were used to check RNA quality, and a NanoDrop 2000 was used to measure RNA concentration. With respect to this clonotype: Its antigen specificity is not known. One end of the junction is discordant with germline, which a read error may explain.

These sequences were also reported in another study, on T cells in Graves' hyperthyroidism and ophthalmopathy. From the second report: A patient counted as having stable Graves' hyperthyroidism if no progression to ophthalmopathy occurred over 18 months of follow-up. Hyperthyroidism patients were newly diagnosed, with disease duration under 2 months, and aged 18 to 65 years. Exclusion was applied to patients with uncontrolled infections, other autoimmune diseases, pregnancy or lactation. Clinical symptoms, serum thyroxine and TRAb, thyroid ultrasound, and orbital computed tomography formed the basis for the diagnoses. A first-round RT-PCR of the TCR CDR3 used the HTBI primer set with the Qiagen OneStep RT-PCR kit. Most expanded thyroid clonotypes (frequency above 0.001) were also found in blood, which suggests that blood repertoires may mirror thyroid immune responses. Ophthalmopathy was separated from stable hyperthyroidism by a 13 V-J signature model, with over 85% sensitivity and 81% to 82% specificity obtained in cross-validation and 80%/75% obtained in testing. In validation, progression to ophthalmopathy was predicted by the model with 70.59% sensitivity and 72.22% specificity, a median of approximately 6.5 months before onset. A discovery cohort of about a hundred patients, about 43 with Graves' ophthalmopathy and approximately 55 with stable Graves' hyperthyroidism, was used to find distinguishing TCR V-J signatures. An independent validation cohort of around 19 hyperthyroidism patients and about 15 patients who later progressed to ophthalmopathy tested prospective prediction of ophthalmopathy. The 75 to 100 discovery patients were divided at random into training and test sets in a 7:3 ratio. In several Graves' hyperthyroidism patients, the study also compared T-cell repertoires from thyroid tissue with T-cell repertoires from blood. After sampling, hyperthyroidism patients received methimazole starting at 30 mg daily, and ophthalmopathy patients received high-dose intravenous methylprednisolone. The libraries were constructed in a second round of multiplex PCR and then size-selected and purified. Libraries were sequenced paired-end with 100 bp reads on an Illumina HiSeq2000. SOAPnuke was used to process the raw data, removing reads that contained adapters or uncalled bases, had a mean Phred below 15, or lacked an exact match to the constant primer or identifier. COPE v1.2.5 was used to merge the high-quality paired reads, and each unique nucleotide sequence was defined as a clonotype. Clonotypes were aligned to IMGT TRBV, TRBD and TRBJ reference segments using MiTCR v1.1. Analysis was restricted to V-J combinations with a frequency above 0.0001, which covered just over 98% of repertoires. A TCS score was defined as the ratio of F50 (clonal expansion) to E x V (chaos), with BLOSUM62-based TCRdist applied between CDR3 peptides within each V-J. Welch's t-statistics and random forest reduced 450 to 600 V-J features to under 15, which were used in a naive Bayes classifier (R e1071). Sample size was not statistically predetermined, and blinding of investigators to group allocation was not performed. The paper reports TCR Vbeta CDR3 sequencing of approximately 140 peripheral blood samples: 40 or so ophthalmopathy, fewer than 80 hyperthyroidism and approximately 17 progressor patients.

The rearrangement joined TRBV5-1 to TRBJ2-1; 8 nucleotides in the junction match TRBD2. The TCR originated in a man aged 25-40 years with Graves disease. Donor details come from another sample of the same person, matched by shared clones. The sequencing used peripheral blood mononuclear cells (PBMCs), collected at new diagnosis, from a patient treated with antithyroid drugs. The base sequence is TGTGCCAGCAGCGCTGGAGCGGGAGACGAGCAGTTCTTC. It specifies CASSAGAGDEQFF.